A single T cell receptor beta chain is shown here with its context. Its target is not known. These data come from a study of CD8+CD57+ T cells in acquired aplastic anemia. Overall study context: Each DNA sample taken from sorted CD4+ and CD8+ cells came to 3.2 ug on average. The study obtained 9.5 million to 12 million reads on average for CD4+ cells from healthy donors. Study observations and caveats: Patients and controls were not found to differ significantly in CD8+ Simpson's diversity. Some 31 CD8+ CDR3 sequences were shared between patients and controls.

The use of genomic DNA as template underpinned the TCR beta VDJ and CDR3 profiling. One entry per CDR3 protein, called by TCRdb with MiXCR from the reads. The profile shows 180,000 or so distinct CDR3 sequences, 45% to 50% of them singletons. This CDR3 contains 14 residues. The V gene's germline CDR1 is SNHLY and CDR2 FYNNEI. V lost 6 bases, J lost 6 bases, and 16 bases lay in between. The specimen sequenced was sorted CD4+, CD8+, or CD8+CD57+ T cells (not recorded which) from PBMCs. This sequence was found in a human donor in good health. The V gene is TRBV2, the J gene TRBJ2-3; possible D gene TRBD2, 5 bases. The CDR3 is CASSVGGHEDTQYF. Written as DNA, the CDR3 is TGTGCCAGCAGCGTAGGAGGTCATGAGGATACGCAGTATTTT.